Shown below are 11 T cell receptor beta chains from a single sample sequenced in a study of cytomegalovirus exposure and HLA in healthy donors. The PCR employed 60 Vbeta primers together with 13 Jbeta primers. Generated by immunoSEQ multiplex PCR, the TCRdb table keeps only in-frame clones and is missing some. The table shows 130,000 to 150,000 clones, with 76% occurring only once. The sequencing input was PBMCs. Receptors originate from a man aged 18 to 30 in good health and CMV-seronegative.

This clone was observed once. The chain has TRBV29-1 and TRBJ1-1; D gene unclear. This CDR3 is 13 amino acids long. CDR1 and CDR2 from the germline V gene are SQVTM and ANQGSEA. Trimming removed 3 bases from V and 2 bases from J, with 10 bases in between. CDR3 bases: TGCAGCGTTGATGGGGAGGGAAACACTGAAGCTTTCTTT. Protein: CSVDGEGNTEAFF.

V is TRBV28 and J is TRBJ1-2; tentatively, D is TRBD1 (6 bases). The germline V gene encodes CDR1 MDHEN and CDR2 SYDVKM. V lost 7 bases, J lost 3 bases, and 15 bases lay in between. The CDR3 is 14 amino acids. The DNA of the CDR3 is TGTGCCAGCAATAGGGCAGGGGTGCACTATGGCTACACCTTC. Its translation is CASNRAGVHYGYTF.

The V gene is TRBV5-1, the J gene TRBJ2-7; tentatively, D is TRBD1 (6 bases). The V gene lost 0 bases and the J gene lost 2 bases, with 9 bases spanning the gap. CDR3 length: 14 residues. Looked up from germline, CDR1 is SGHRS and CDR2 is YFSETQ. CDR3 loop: CASSLAAGAYEQYF. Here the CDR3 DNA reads TGCGCCAGCAGCTTGGCCGCAGGGGCCTACGAGCAGTACTTC.

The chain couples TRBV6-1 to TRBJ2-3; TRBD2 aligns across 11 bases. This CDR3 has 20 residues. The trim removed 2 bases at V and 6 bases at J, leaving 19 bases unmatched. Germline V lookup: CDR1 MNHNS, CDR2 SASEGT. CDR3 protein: CASSEHRDPFSGRAGDTQYF. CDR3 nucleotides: TGTGCCAGCAGTGAACACAGGGACCCCTTTAGCGGGAGGGCCGGGGATACGCAGTATTTT.

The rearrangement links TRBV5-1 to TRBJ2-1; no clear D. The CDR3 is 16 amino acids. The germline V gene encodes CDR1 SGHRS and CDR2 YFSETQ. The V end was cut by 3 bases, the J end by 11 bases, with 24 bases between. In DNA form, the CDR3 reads TGCGCCAGCAGCTCCAAAATAACGCTCCTGAAGGAGAAGCAGTTCTTC. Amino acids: CASSSKITLLKEKQFF. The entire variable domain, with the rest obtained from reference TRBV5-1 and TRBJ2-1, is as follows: KAGVTQTPRYLIKTRGQQVTLSCSPISGHRSVSWYQQTPGQGLQFLFEYFSETQRNKGNFPGRFSGRQFSNSRSEMNVSTLELGDSALYLCASSSKITLLKEKQFFGPGTRLTVL.

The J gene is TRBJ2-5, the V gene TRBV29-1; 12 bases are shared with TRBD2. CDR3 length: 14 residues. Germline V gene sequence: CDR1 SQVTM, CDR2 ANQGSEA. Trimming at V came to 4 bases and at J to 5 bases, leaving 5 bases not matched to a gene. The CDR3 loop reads CSVGASGGAETQYF. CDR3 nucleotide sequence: TGCAGCGTTGGAGCTAGCGGGGGGGCGGAGACCCAGTACTTC.

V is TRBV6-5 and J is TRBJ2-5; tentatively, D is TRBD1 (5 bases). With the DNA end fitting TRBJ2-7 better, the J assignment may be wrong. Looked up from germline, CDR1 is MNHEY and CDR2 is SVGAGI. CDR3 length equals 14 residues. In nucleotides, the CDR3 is TGTGCCAGCAGTCCCAGGGATCCCTCCTACGAGCAGTACTTC. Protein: CASSPRDPSYEQYF.

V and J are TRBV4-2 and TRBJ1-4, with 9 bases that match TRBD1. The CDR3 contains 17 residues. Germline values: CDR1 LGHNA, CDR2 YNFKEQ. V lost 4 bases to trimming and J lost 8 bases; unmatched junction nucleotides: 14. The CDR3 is CASSLAPGQGREEKLFF. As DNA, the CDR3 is TGTGCCAGCAGCCTAGCACCGGGACAGGGACGGGAAGAAAAACTGTTTTTT.

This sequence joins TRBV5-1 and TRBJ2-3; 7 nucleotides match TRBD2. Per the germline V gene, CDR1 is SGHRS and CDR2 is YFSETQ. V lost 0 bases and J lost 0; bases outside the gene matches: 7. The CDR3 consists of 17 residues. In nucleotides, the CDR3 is TGCGCCAGCAGCTTGGCCCTCCTAGCGGCCAGCACAGATACGCAGTATTTT. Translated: CASSLALLAASTDTQYF.

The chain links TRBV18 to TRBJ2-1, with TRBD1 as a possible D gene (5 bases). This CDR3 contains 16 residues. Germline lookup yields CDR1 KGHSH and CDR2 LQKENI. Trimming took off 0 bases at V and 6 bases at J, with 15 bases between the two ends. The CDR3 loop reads CASSPPQGQRANEQFF. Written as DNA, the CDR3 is TGTGCCAGCTCACCACCGCAGGGCCAAAGGGCCAATGAGCAGTTCTTC.

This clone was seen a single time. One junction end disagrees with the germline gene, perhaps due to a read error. The CDR3, as DNA: TGCGCCAGCAACTTGGGGACTACGAGCACAGATACGCAGTATTTT. Protein sequence: CASNLGTTSTDTQYF. The genes are TRBV5-1 and TRBJ2-3; the match to TRBD2 covers 7 bases. Germline-derived CDR1 and CDR2 are SGHRS and YFSETQ. This CDR3 comprises 15 residues.